The 28 T cell receptor beta chains reported below all come from one sample, sequenced in a study of technical replicates of blood from several donors. Data came from immunoSEQ multiplex PCR; TCRdb stores just in-frame clones and leaves some out. Of more than 60,000 clones in the sample, 87% were seen once. Sequenced input: PBMCs. The receptors come from a human donor in good health. Some clones in this sample may be carry-over from other donors' samples.

This sequence joins TRBV19 and TRBJ1-3; D is uncertain. The CDR3 is made up of 16 amino acids. Germline lookup yields CDR1 LNHDA and CDR2 SQIVND (reference sequence). The V end was cut by 5 bases, the J end by 1 base, with 15 bases between. CDR3 in amino acids: CASSGRVLNSGNTIYF. The CDR3 DNA follows: TGTGCCAGTAGTGGCCGGGTCCTGAATTCTGGAAACACCATATATTTT.

V is TRBV6-1 and J is TRBJ1-6; 7 bases fit TRBD1. The junction had 9 bases not matched to a gene; V was cut back by 11 bases and J by 5 bases. Germline values: CDR1 MNHNS, CDR2 SASEGT. This CDR3 spans 14 amino acids. CDR3 sequence (DNA): TGTGCCGTATCCCCGGGACAGAATAATTCACCCCTCCACTTT. Encoded protein: CAVSPGQNNSPLHF.

The V and J genes are TRBV10-3 and TRBJ1-1, with 10 bases aligning to TRBD1. The CDR3 is 13 amino acids. V shed 5 bases, J shed 5 bases, and the junction held 2 bases outside the gene matches. CDR1 ENHRY and CDR2 SYGVKD come from the germline V gene. The CDR3 nucleotides are TGTGCCATCAGTCGGGACAGGGGAACTGAAGCTTTCTTT. The encoded protein is CAISRDRGTEAFF.

The chain is built from TRBV18 and TRBJ2-7, with 8 bases identical to TRBD1. The CDR3 runs 17 residues. Per germline, CDR1 KGHSH and CDR2 LQKENI. Trimming at V came to 0 bases and at J to 4 bases, leaving 11 bases not matched to a gene. DNA for the CDR3: TGTGCCAGCTCACCACCGAGCAGCCCAGGGGGCCGGTACGAGCAGTACTTC. Translating it yields CASSPPSSPGGRYEQYF.

Points on this clone: A read error may produce the germline difference seen at one junction end. The genes are TRBV2 and TRBJ1-1; weak D call: TRBD1 (5 bases). There are 13 residues in the CDR3. Germline values: CDR1 SNHLY, CDR2 FYNNEI. CDR3 DNA sequence: TGTGCCAGCATGGGGGAGGTGAATACTGAAGCTTTCTTT. This codes for CASMGEVNTEAFF.

The chain carries TRBV19 and TRBJ2-7; the D gene is possibly TRBD2 (7 bases). V dropped 5 bases and J dropped 3 bases, with 17 bases sitting between them. The CDR3 runs 15 residues. Germline CDR1 LNHDA, CDR2 SQIVND (reference sequence). CDR3 DNA sequence: TGTGCCAGTAGTGCCCCGGGGGGCGTGAACTACGAGCAGTACTTC. Protein: CASSAPGGVNYEQYF. The complete variable domain, with remaining parts taken from reference TRBV19 and TRBJ2-7, reads DGGITQSPKYLFRKEGQNVTLSCEQNLNHDAMYWYRQDPGQGLRLIYYSQIVNDFQKGDIAEGYSVSREKKESFPLTVTSAQKNPTAFYLCASSAPGGVNYEQYFGPGTRLTVT.

V and J are TRBV7-9 and TRBJ1-2, with TRBD1 matching over 9 bases. CDR3 length: 15 residues. The germline CDR1 and CDR2 sequences are SEHNR and FQNEAQ (reference sequence). Trimming took 4 bases from V and 3 from J; bases not matched to a gene: 6. The DNA of the CDR3 is TGTGCCAGCAGCTCGCCCGGGACAGGGCACTATGGCTACACCTTC. Amino acids: CASSSPGTGHYGYTF.

The chain carries TRBV11-1 and TRBJ2-7; D gene unclear. Germline CDR1 reads SGHAT; CDR2 reads FQDESV (reference sequence). The CDR3 extends over 15 amino acids. Trimming took off 5 bases at V and 1 base at J, with 15 bases between the two ends. The CDR3 DNA is TGTGCCAGCAGCCGTAGCACCGTTGGGTCCTACGAGCAGTACTTC. Protein sequence: CASSRSTVGSYEQYF.

The count of this clone is one. The chain employs TRBV7-2 and TRBJ2-5; no clear D gene. Trimming left V 3 bases short and J 5 bases short, with 13 bases between. Germline V lookup: CDR1 SGHTA, CDR2 FQGNSA. The CDR3 is 14 amino acids. The CDR3 DNA reads TGTGCCAGCAGCTTCCGAGAGGCCTGGGAGACCCAGTACTTC. This codes for CASSFREAWETQYF.

The gene calls are TRBV29-1 and TRBJ2-3, with 11 bases aligning to TRBD2. Germline V CDR1 and CDR2: SQVTM, ANQGSEA. The V segment lost 1 base and the J segment 4 bases; nucleotides outside the gene matches: 7. The CDR3 spans 16 residues. CDR3 region: CSVEGETSGSPDTQYF. CDR3 DNA sequence: TGCAGCGTTGAAGGTGAAACTAGCGGGAGTCCAGATACGCAGTATTTT.

The CDR3 protein is CASSLDASGARETQYF. The CDR3 DNA reads as TGTGCCAGCAGCTTAGATGCTAGCGGGGCCAGAGAGACCCAGTACTTC. V gene TRBV11-2 combines with J gene TRBJ2-5; TRBD2 matches at 9 bases. V gave up 0 bases and J gave up 4 bases; unmatched junction bases: 6. Germline CDR1 is SGHAT and CDR2 is FQNNGV. This CDR3 is built from 16 residues.

This chain connects TRBV9 to TRBJ2-5, with D possibly TRBD2 on 6 matching bases. The CDR3 runs 14 residues. Germline CDR1 reads SGDLS; CDR2 reads YYNGEE. Trimming pared 3 bases from V and 1 base from J, leaving 10 bases between. DNA of the CDR3: TGTGCCAGCAGCGCGGGACTCATCCAAGAGACCCAGTACTTC. Translated, it gives CASSAGLIQETQYF. The full variable domain, completed using reference TRBV9 and TRBJ2-5, is DSGVTQTPKHLITATGQRVTLRCSPRSGDLSVYWYQQSLDQGLQFLIQYYNGEERAKGNILERFSAQQFPDLHSELNLSSLELGDSALYFCASSAGLIQETQYFGPGTRLLVL.

V usage is TRBV15 and J usage is TRBJ2-5; 7 bases map to TRBD2. The germline CDR1 and CDR2 sequences are LNHNV and YYDKDF (reference sequence). This CDR3 comprises 15 residues. J gave up 2 bases and V 0 bases, and 3 bases lay outside the gene matches. The CDR3 sequence is CATSRDPGLQETQYF. In nucleotides, the CDR3 is TGTGCCACCAGCAGAGACCCGGGACTACAAGAGACCCAGTACTTC.

This clone has a single count. V and J are TRBV6-5 and TRBJ2-7; the match to TRBD2 covers 8 bases. Germline CDR1 MNHEY, CDR2 SVGAGI. After removal of 8 bases from V and 4 bases from J, the junction contained 10 bases not matched to a gene. CDR3 size: 14 residues. Here the CDR3 reads CASLPAGGPYEQYF. DNA of the CDR3: TGTGCCAGCCTTCCTGCGGGGGGCCCTTACGAGCAGTACTTC.

The chain is built from TRBV11-2 and TRBJ2-5, with 10 bases lining up with TRBD1. The germline gives CDR1 SGHAT, CDR2 FQNNGV. V lost 1 base to trimming and J lost 5 bases; unmatched junction nucleotides: 4. The CDR3 loop spans 15 amino acids. The CDR3 bases are TGTGCCAGCAGCTTAGGGGACAGGGGAGGGGAGACCCAGTACTTC. Translation: CASSLGDRGGETQYF.

There are a few counts of this clone. The chain has TRBV10-3 and TRBJ2-5, with TRBD1 matching 7 bases. The CDR3 has 12 amino acids. Germline CDR1 and CDR2: ENHRY and SYGVKD. Germline trimming cut 9 bases from V and 1 base from J; bases unmatched to any gene: 2. The CDR3 DNA reads TGTGCCATACGGGACAGCCAAGAGACCCAGTACTTC. This sequence encodes CAIRDSQETQYF.

Only one count was recorded for this clone. This chain joins TRBV19 and TRBJ2-5; D is undetermined. This CDR3 is 14 amino acids long. Germline assignment: CDR1 LNHDA and CDR2 SQIVND (reference sequence). V lost 5 bases, J lost 2 bases, and 12 bases lay in between. The CDR3 spells CASSLSRTQETQYF. The CDR3 DNA is TGTGCCAGTAGTCTCTCTCGAACTCAAGAGACCCAGTACTTC.

The rearrangement links TRBV7-2 to TRBJ2-5, with D perhaps matching TRBD2 (7 bases). V was shortened by 7 bases and J by 5 bases, with 20 bases between the two germline ends. Per germline, CDR1 SGHTA and CDR2 FQGNSA. The CDR3 extends over 15 amino acids. The CDR3 sequence: CASTTRGASGETQYF. The CDR3 nucleotides are TGTGCCAGCACCACCCGGGGGGCCTCAGGGGAGACCCAGTACTTC.

This clone appeared once. The chain couples TRBV7-3 to TRBJ2-1; 9 bases are shared with TRBD2. Germline V lookup: CDR1 SGHTA, CDR2 FQGTGA. There are 15 residues in the CDR3. Unmatched junction bases numbered 6, after V lost 2 bases and J lost 7 bases. In nucleotides, the CDR3 is TGTGCCAGCAGCTTAGGCGGGAGGGGGGGTAATGAGCAGTTCTTC. It encodes CASSLGGRGGNEQFF.

DNA of the CDR3: TGTGCCAGCAGGGCCCAAGGGGGCTATGGCTACACCTTC. Protein sequence: CASRAQGGYGYTF. This chain uses TRBV2 with TRBJ1-2; possible D gene TRBD1, 6 bases. Per the germline V gene, CDR1 is SNHLY and CDR2 is FYNNEI. CDR3 length: 13 amino acids. V lost 6 bases and J 4 bases, leaving 12 bases between the germline ends.

V usage is TRBV6-1 and J usage is TRBJ1-6; no reliable D call. The CDR3 has 13 residues. Germline V gene lookup returns CDR1 MNHNS and CDR2 SASEGT. Deletions cut 2 bases from V and 14 bases from J, with 13 bases between. In DNA, the CDR3 is TGTGCCAGCAGTGAATCAGTCATGAGGTCCCTCCACTTT. It translates to CASSESVMRSLHF.

The chain recombines TRBV5-6 with TRBJ2-7; 7 bases match TRBD1. Germline-derived CDR1 and CDR2 are SGHDT and YYEEEE. The V gene end was trimmed by 0 bases and the J gene end by 0 bases; junction bases not matched to a gene: 3. The CDR3 is 15 residues long. CDR3 coding DNA: TGTGCCAGCAGCTTGGATCCAGGGGGCTCCTACGAGCAGTACTTC. Its translation is CASSLDPGGSYEQYF.

This rearrangement joins TRBV7-2 to TRBJ2-3, with TRBD2 identical over 9 bases. This CDR3 has 15 residues. Germline CDR1 is SGHTA and CDR2 is FQGNSA. V lost 2 bases, J lost 3 bases, and 3 bases stayed unmatched. The CDR3 DNA follows: TGTGCCAGCAGCTTAATTCTAGCGGGGACAGATACGCAGTATTTT. This translates into CASSLILAGTDTQYF.

For this clone: A much larger clone is a single base away; this may be a read error. Different DNA sequences within this sample yield the same CDR3. The DNA for the CDR3 is TGCGCCAGCAGTTACTCGAGTGAGGGCCCGTACAATGAGCAGTTCTTC. Amino acids: CASSYSSEGPYNEQFF. This chain uses TRBV6-5 with TRBJ2-1, with D possibly TRBD2 on 5 matching bases. CDR3 size: 16 residues. Germline V CDR1 and CDR2: MNHEY, SVGAGI.

Of note for this clone: Other DNA sequences in this specimen translate into the identical CDR3. The chain carries TRBV5-6 and TRBJ2-3; a weak D match, TRBD2 (5 bases). Germline values: CDR1 SGHDT, CDR2 YYEEEE. This CDR3 is 14 amino acids long. V was trimmed by 0 bases and J by 1 base, leaving 6 bases between them. The CDR3 loop reads CASSLVSGTDTQYF. The CDR3 region has the DNA TGTGCCAGCAGCTTGGTTAGCGGCACAGATACGCAGTATTTT.

The rearrangement uses TRBV7-9 and TRBJ2-6, with TRBD2 identical over 9 bases. Germline V gene sequence: CDR1 SEHNR, CDR2 FQNEAQ (reference sequence). CDR3 size: 17 residues. With 5 bases clipped from V and 5 bases from J, the junction kept 10 bases outside the gene matches. The CDR3 region has the DNA TGTGCCAGCAGCGGCGGGAGGGGGGATTTCTGGGCCAACGTCCTGACTTTC. Protein sequence: CASSGGRGDFWANVLTF.

The chain combines TRBV4-1 with TRBJ1-4; 10 bases map to TRBD1. This CDR3 is built from 15 residues. The V gene end was trimmed by 0 bases and the J gene end by 10 bases; junction bases not matched to a gene: 5. Germline values: CDR1 MGHRA, CDR2 YSYEKL. CDR3 coding DNA: TGCGCCAGCAGCCAAGATCGGGACAGGGGTGGAAAACTGTTTTTT. The encoded protein is CASSQDRDRGGKLFF.

This chain joins TRBV4-2 and TRBJ2-2; the D gene is possibly TRBD2 (6 bases). The germline V gene has CDR1 LGHNA and CDR2 YNFKEQ. The CDR3 length is 15 residues. The V end was cut by 1 base, the J end by 6 bases, with 12 bases between. CDR3 in amino acids: CASSQVWGEAGELFF. CDR3 sequence (DNA): TGTGCCAGCAGCCAAGTCTGGGGGGAGGCCGGGGAGCTGTTTTTT.